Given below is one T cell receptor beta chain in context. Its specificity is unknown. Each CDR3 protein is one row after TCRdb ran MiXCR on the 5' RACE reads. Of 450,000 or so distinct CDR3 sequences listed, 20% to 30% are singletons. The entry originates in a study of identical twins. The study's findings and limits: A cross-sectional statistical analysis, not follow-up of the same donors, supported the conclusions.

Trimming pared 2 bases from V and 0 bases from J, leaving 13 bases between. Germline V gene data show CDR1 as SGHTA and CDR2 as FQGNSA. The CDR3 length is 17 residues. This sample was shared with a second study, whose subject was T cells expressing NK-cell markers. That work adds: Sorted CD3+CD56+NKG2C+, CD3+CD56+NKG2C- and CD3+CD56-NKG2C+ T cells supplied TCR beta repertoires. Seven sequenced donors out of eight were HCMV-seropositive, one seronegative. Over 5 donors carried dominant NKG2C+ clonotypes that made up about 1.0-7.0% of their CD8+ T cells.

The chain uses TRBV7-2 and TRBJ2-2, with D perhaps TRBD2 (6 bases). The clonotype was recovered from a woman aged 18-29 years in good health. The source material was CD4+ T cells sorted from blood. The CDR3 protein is CASSLREAVANTGELFF. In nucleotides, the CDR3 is TGTGCCAGCAGCTTAAGGGAGGCGGTCGCGAACACCGGGGAGCTGTTTTTT.